Following are 9 T cell receptor beta chains from one sample sequenced in a study of early T cells in non-severe SARS-CoV-2 infection. One entry per CDR3 protein results from TCRdb running MiXCR on the 5' RACE reads. The table shows fewer than 65,000 distinct CDR3 sequences, with about 12% occurring only once. Sequencing was done on a sample of whole blood. These receptors all stem from an adult who was a healthcare worker with PCR-confirmed SARS-CoV-2 infection or an uninfected control (not recorded which).

This chain joins TRBV4-3 and TRBJ2-7; tentatively, D is TRBD2 (5 bases). The V gene's germline CDR1 is LGHNA and CDR2 YSLEER. V lost 1 base and J lost 4, with 14 bases in between. The CDR3 contains 15 residues. The CDR3 loop reads CASSQGSQRSYEQYF. CDR3 nucleotide sequence: TGCGCCAGCAGCCAAGGGTCCCAGCGGAGTTACGAGCAGTACTTC.

This chain uses TRBV5-1 with TRBJ2-1; 9 bases map to TRBD1. The V gene's germline CDR1 is SGHRS and CDR2 YFSETQ. After removal of 5 bases from V and 6 bases from J, the junction contained 6 bases not matched to a gene. The CDR3 runs 14 residues. The CDR3 DNA reads TGCGCCAGCAGTCATACAGGGGGCTCCAATGAGCAGTTCTTC. Translation gives CASSHTGGSNEQFF.

In this sample, this clonotype turned up many times. The chain employs TRBV6-5 and TRBJ2-2, with D maybe TRBD2 (6 bases). CDR1 is MNHEY, CDR2 SVGAGI, per germline. The CDR3 runs 14 residues. Trimming stripped 8 bases from V and 4 bases from J, with 14 bases between. CDR3 region: CASRGGWGTGELFF. The CDR3 DNA is TGTGCCAGCCGGGGAGGCTGGGGCACCGGGGAGCTGTTTTTT.

J is TRBJ2-1 and V is TRBV12-3 or TRBV12-4, with TRBD1 identical over 10 bases. J was trimmed by 10 bases and V by 3 bases; bases with no gene match: 12. This CDR3 has 16 amino acids. The CDR3 DNA follows: TGTGCCAGCAGTTTTATAGGGGACAGGGGCCTTTCGGAGCAGTTCTTC. Its protein product is CASSFIGDRGLSEQFF.

This clonotype came up a few times. The V call is TRBV29-1, the J call TRBJ2-3; TRBD2 matches at 11 bases. CDR1 SQVTM and CDR2 ANQGSEA come from the germline V gene. This CDR3 region has 16 residues. Trimming removed 7 bases from V and 2 bases from J; junction bases left unmatched: 11. CDR3: CSAVIPSGGITDTQYF. CDR3 sequence (DNA): TGCAGCGCAGTGATTCCTAGCGGGGGGATCACAGATACGCAGTATTTT.

The table lists this clonotype with many counts. The gene calls are TRBV20-1 and TRBJ1-2, with TRBD1 matching 8 bases. Trimming at V came to 5 bases and at J to 5 bases, leaving 1 base not matched to a gene. This CDR3 has 11 residues. Per the germline V gene, CDR1 is DFQATT and CDR2 is SNEGSKA (reference sequence). The chain's CDR3 is CSAGQGYGYTF. The DNA of the CDR3 is TGCAGTGCTGGACAGGGTTATGGCTACACCTTC.

This clonotype has a count of ten or more. The chain carries TRBV6-2 or TRBV6-3 and TRBJ1-2; no firm D call. The CDR3 contains 13 residues. Germline CDR1 is MNHEY and CDR2 is SVGEGT. V was shortened by 6 bases and J by 0 bases, with 8 bases between the two germline ends. In DNA form, the CDR3 reads TGTGCCAGCAGCCCGGACGCTAACTATGGCTACACCTTC. Protein sequence: CASSPDANYGYTF.

This clonotype has a count of ten or more. This sequence joins TRBV12-3 or TRBV12-4 and TRBJ2-4, with D perhaps matching TRBD2 (5 bases). Trimming left V 0 bases short and J 0 bases short, with 12 bases between. The CDR3 has 17 amino acids. CDR3 coding DNA: TGTGCCAGCAGTTTAGCCCCCGGGGAAATAGCCAAAAACATTCAGTACTTC. Its translation: CASSLAPGEIAKNIQYF.

The gene calls are TRBV5-1 and TRBJ2-5, with D perhaps given as TRBD1 or TRBD2 (5 bases each). The CDR3 is 12 amino acids. CDR1 and CDR2 from the germline V gene are SGHRS and YFSETQ. Trimming pared 5 bases from V and 6 bases from J, leaving 11 bases between. As DNA, the CDR3 is TGCGCCAGCAGGGGGGAAAGGAAGACCCAGTACTTC. Translating gives CASRGERKTQYF.